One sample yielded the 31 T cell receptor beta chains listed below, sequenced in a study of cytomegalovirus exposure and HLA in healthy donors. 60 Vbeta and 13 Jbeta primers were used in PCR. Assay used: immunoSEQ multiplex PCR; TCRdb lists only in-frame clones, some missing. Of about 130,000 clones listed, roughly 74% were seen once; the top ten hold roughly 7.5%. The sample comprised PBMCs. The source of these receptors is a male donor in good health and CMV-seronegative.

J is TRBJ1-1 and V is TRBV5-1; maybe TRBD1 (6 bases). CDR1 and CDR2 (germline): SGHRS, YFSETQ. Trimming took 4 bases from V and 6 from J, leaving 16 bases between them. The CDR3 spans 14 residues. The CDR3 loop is CASSAAQGIAEAFF. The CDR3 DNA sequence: TGCGCCAGCAGCGCCGCACAGGGAATCGCTGAAGCTTTCTTT.

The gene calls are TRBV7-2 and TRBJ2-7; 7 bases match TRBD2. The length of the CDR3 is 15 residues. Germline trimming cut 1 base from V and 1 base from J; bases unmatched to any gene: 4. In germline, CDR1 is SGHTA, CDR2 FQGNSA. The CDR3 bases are TGTGCCAGCAGCTTAGAACTAGCGCCTTCCTACGAGCAGTACTTC. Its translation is CASSLELAPSYEQYF. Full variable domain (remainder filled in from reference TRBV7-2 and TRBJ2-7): GAGVSQSPSNKVTEKGKDVELRCDPISGHTALYWYRQSLGQGLEFLIYFQGNSAPDKSGLPSDRFSAERTGGSVSTLTIQRTQQEDSAVYLCASSLELAPSYEQYFGPGTRLTVT.

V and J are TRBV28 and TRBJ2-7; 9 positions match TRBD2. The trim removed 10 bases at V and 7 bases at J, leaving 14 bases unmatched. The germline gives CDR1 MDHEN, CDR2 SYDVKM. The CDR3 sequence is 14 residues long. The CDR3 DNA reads TGTGCCACAGAGACGGGTGCGGGAGGGGGTGAGCAGTACTTC. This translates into CATETGAGGGEQYF. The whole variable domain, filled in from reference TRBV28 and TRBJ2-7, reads DVKVTQSSRYLVKRTGEKVFLECVQDMDHENMFWYRQDPGLGLRLIYFSYDVKMKEKGDIPEGYSVSREKKERFSLILESASTNQTSMYLCATETGAGGGEQYFGPGTRLTVT.

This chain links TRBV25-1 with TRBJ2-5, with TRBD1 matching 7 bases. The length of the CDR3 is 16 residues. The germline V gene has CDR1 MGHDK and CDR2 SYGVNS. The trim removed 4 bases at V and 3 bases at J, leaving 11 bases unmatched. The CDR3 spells CASSGLWDSLKETQYF. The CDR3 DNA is TGTGCCAGCAGTGGCCTGTGGGACAGCTTGAAAGAGACCCAGTACTTC.

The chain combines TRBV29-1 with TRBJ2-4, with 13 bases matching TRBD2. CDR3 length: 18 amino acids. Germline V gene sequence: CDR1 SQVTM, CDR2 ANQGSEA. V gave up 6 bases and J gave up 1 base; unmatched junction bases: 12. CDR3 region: CSVSPGTSGDFAKNIQYF. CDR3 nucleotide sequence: TGCAGCGTATCCCCCGGGACTAGCGGGGACTTTGCCAAAAACATTCAGTACTTC.

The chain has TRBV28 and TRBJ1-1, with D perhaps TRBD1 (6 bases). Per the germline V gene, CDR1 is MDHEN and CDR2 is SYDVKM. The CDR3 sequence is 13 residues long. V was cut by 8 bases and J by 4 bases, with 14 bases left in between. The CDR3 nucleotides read TGTGCCAGCCGGGGGGCGGCAGCCACTGAAGCTTTCTTT. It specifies CASRGAAATEAFF.

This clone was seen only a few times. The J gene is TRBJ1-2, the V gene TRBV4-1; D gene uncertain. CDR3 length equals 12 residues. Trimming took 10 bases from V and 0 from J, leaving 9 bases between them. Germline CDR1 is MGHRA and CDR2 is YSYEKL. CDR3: CATGGANYGYTF. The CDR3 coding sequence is TGCGCCACCGGTGGAGCTAACTATGGCTACACCTTC.

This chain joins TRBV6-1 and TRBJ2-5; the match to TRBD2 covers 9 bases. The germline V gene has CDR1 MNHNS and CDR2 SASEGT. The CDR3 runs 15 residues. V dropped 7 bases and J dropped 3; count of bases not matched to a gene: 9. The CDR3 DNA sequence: TGTGCCAGCAAAGCTAGCGGGACAGTTAAAGAGACCCAGTACTTC. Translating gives CASKASGTVKETQYF.

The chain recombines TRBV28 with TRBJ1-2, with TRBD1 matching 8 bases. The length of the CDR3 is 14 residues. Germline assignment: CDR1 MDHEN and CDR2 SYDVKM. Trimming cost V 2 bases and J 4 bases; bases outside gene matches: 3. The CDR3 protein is CASSLAGGPYGYTF. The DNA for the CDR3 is TGTGCCAGCAGTTTAGCAGGGGGCCCCTATGGCTACACCTTC.

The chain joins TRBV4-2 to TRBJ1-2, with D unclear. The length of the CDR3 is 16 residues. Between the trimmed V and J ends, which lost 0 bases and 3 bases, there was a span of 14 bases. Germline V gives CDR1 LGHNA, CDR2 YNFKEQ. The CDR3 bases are TGTGCCAGCAGCCAAGAGGTAGCCGCTCATGACTATGGCTACACCTTC. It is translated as CASSQEVAAHDYGYTF.

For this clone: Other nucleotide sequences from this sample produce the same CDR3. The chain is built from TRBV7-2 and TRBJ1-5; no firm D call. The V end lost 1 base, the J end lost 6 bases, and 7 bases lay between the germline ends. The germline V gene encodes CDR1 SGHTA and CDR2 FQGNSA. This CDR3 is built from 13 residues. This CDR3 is CASSLVSGQPQHF. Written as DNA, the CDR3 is TGTGCCAGCAGCTTAGTGTCCGGTCAGCCCCAGCATTTT. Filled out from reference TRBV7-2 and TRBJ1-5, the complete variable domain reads GAGVSQSPSNKVTEKGKDVELRCDPISGHTALYWYRQSLGQGLEFLIYFQGNSAPDKSGLPSDRFSAERTGGSVSTLTIQRTQQEDSAVYLCASSLVSGQPQHFGDGTRLSIL.

Written as DNA, the CDR3 is TGTGCCAGCAGCGAGACACGATTCAACTATGGCTACACCTTC. Amino acids: CASSETRFNYGYTF. The gene calls are TRBV6-6 and TRBJ1-2, with D unclear. The germline CDR1 and CDR2 sequences are MNHNY and SVGAGI (reference sequence). V lost 6 bases and J lost 2, with 13 bases in between. The CDR3 runs 14 residues.

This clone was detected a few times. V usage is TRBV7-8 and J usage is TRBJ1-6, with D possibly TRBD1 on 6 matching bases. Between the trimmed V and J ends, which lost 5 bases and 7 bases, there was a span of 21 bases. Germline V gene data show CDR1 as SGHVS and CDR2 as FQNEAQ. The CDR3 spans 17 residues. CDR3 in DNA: TGTGCCAGCAGCCCACTTAGCGGGGGCGGACCAAATTCACCCCTCCACTTT. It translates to CASSPLSGGGPNSPLHF.

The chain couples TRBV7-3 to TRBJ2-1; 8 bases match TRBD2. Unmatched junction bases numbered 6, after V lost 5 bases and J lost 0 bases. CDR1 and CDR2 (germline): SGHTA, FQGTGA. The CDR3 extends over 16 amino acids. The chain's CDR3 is CASSPLAAASYNEQFF. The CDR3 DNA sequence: TGTGCCAGCAGCCCACTAGCGGCCGCCTCCTACAATGAGCAGTTCTTC.

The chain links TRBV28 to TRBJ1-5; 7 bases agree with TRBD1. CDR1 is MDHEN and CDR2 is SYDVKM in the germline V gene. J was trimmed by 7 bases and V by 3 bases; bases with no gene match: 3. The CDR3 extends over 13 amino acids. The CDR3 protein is CASSFTGVQPQHF. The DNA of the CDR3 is TGTGCCAGCAGTTTCACAGGGGTCCAGCCCCAGCATTTT.

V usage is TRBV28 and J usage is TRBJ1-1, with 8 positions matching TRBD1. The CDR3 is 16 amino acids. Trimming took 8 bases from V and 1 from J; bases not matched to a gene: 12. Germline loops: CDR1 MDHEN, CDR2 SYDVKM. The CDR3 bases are TGTGCCAGCGGAGCCGGGGCAGGGGGCGGGAACACTGAAGCTTTCTTT. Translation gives CASGAGAGGGNTEAFF.

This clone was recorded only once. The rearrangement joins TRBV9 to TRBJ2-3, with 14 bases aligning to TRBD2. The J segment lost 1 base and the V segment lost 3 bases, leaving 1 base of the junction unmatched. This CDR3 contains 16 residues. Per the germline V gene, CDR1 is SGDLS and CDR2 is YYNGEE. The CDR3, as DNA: TGTGCCAGCAGCGCGGGACTAGCGGGGGGCACAGATACGCAGTATTTT. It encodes CASSAGLAGGTDTQYF.

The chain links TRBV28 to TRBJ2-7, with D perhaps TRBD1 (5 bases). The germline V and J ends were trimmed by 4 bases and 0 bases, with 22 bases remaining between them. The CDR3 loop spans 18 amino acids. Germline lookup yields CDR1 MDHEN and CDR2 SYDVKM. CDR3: CASSSARTGEPHSYEQYF. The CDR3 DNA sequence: TGTGCCAGCAGTTCCGCCCGAACAGGCGAACCGCACTCCTACGAGCAGTACTTC.

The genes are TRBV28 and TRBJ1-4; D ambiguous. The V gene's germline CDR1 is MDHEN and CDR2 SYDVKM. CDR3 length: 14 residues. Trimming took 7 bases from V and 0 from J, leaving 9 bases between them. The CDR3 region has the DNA TGTGCCAGCATGGAGTTCCCAACTAATGAAAAACTGTTTTTT. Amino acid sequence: CASMEFPTNEKLFF. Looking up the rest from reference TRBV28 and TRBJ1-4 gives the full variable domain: DVKVTQSSRYLVKRTGEKVFLECVQDMDHENMFWYRQDPGLGLRLIYFSYDVKMKEKGDIPEGYSVSREKKERFSLILESASTNQTSMYLCASMEFPTNEKLFFGSGTQLSVL.

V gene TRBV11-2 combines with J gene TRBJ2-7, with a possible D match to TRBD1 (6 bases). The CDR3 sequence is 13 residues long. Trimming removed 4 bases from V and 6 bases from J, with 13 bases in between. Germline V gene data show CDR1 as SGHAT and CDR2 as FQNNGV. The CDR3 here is CASSSYRAAEQYF. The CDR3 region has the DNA TGTGCCAGCAGCTCTTACAGGGCGGCCGAGCAGTACTTC.

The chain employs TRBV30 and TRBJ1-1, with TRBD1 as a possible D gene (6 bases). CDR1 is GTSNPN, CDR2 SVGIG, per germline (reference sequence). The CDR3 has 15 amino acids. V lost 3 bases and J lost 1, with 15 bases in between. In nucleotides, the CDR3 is TGTGCCTGGAGGGCAGGGGTGATTGCGAACACTGAAGCTTTCTTT. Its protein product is CAWRAGVIANTEAFF.

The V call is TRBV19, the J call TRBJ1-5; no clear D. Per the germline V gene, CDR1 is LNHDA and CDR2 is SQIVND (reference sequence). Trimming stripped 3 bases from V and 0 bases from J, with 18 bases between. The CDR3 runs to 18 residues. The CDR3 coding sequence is TGTGCCAGTAGTATTTTCCCCCTGGGAGGTTATAGCAATCAGCCCCAGCATTTT. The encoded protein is CASSIFPLGGYSNQPQHF.

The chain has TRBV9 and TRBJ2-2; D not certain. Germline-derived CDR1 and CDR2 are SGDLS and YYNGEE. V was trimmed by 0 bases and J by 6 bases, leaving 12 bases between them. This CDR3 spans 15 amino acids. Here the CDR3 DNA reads TGTGCCAGCAGCGTAGCGGTCGTCCCTTCCGGGGAGCTGTTTTTT. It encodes CASSVAVVPSGELFF. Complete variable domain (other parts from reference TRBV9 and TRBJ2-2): DSGVTQTPKHLITATGQRVTLRCSPRSGDLSVYWYQQSLDQGLQFLIQYYNGEERAKGNILERFSAQQFPDLHSELNLSSLELGDSALYFCASSVAVVPSGELFFGEGSRLTVL.

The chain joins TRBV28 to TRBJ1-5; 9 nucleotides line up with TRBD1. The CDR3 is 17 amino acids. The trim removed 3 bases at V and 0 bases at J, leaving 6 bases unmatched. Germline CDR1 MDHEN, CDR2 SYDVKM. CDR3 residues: CASSLRQGGYSNQPQHF. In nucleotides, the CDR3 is TGTGCCAGCAGTTTGCGACAGGGGGGCTATAGCAATCAGCCCCAGCATTTT. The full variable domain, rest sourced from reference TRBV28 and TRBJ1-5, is DVKVTQSSRYLVKRTGEKVFLECVQDMDHENMFWYRQDPGLGLRLIYFSYDVKMKEKGDIPEGYSVSREKKERFSLILESASTNQTSMYLCASSLRQGGYSNQPQHFGDGTRLSIL.

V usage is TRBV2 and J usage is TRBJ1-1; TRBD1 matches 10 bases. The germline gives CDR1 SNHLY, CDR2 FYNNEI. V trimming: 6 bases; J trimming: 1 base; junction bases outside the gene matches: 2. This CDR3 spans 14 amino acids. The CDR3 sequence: CASRGDRGNTEAFF. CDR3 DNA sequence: TGTGCCAGCAGGGGGGACAGGGGGAACACTGAAGCTTTCTTT.

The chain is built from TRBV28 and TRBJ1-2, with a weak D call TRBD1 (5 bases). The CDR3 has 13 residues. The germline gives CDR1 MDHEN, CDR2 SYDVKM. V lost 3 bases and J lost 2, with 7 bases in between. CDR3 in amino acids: CASSLGGNYGYTF. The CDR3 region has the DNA TGTGCCAGCAGTTTGGGGGGGAACTATGGCTACACCTTC.

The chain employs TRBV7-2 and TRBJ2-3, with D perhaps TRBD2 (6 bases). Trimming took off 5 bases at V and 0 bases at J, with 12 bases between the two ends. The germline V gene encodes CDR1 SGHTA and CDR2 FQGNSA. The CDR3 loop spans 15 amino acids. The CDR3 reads CASSILAVSTDTQYF. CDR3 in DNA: TGTGCCAGCAGCATACTAGCCGTTAGCACAGATACGCAGTATTTT.

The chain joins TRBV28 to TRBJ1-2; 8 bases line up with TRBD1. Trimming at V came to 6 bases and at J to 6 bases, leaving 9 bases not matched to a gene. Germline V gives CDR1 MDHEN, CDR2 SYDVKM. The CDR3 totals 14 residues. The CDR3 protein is CASRAGGDFNGYTF. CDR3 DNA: TGTGCCAGCAGAGCAGGGGGCGATTTTAATGGCTACACCTTC.

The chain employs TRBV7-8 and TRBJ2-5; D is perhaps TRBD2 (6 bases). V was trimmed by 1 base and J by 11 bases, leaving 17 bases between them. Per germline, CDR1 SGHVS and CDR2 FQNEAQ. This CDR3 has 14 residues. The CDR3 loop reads CASSLVLGGAEQYF. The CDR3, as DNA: TGTGCCAGCAGCTTAGTGCTCGGGGGTGCGGAGCAGTACTTC.

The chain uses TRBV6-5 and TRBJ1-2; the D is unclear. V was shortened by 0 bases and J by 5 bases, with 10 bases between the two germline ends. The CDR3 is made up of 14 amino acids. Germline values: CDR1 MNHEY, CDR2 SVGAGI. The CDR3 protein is CASSYSLHQYGYTF. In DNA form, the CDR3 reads TGTGCCAGCAGTTACTCTCTCCACCAGTATGGCTACACCTTC.

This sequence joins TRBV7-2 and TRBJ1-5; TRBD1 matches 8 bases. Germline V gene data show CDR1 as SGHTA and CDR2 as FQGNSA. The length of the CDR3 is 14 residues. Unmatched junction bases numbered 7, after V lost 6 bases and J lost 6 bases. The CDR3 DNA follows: TGTGCCAGCAGTTTGGACAGGGTGGGTCAGCCCCAGCATTTT. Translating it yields CASSLDRVGQPQHF.